Listed below are T cell receptor beta chains from one sample, sequenced in a study of TIL therapy for anti-PD-1-resistant metastatic lung cancer. The assay was immunoSEQ multiplex PCR, and TCRdb's table has in-frame clones only and misses some. This table has 45,000 to 75,000 clones, under 75% appearing once. The sample here was blood, taken at baseline. Receptors originate from a person between 30 and 80 years old with non-small cell lung cancer. Each CDR3 is given with its conserved first and last residue. A D gene is named only where the DNA matches it firmly. Part of the rows lack a size; the others show once, few, many or a class for expanded clones.

size: few
length: 14
J: TRBJ2-1
V: TRBV28
D: TRBD1
CDR3: CASSSWTGSGEQFF
DNA: TGTGCCAGCAGCTCCTGGACAGGGTCTGGGGAGCAGTTCTTC

size: -
length: 12
J: TRBJ2-7
V: TRBV11-2
D: -
CDR3: CASRLQTREQYF
DNA: TGTGCCAGCAGATTACAGACAAGGGAGCAGTACTTC

size: -
length: 15
J: TRBJ2-7
V: TRBV11-3
D: -
CDR3: CASSSDPAGVREQYF
DNA: TGTGCCAGCAGCTCGGATCCGGCTGGGGTCCGCGAGCAGTACTTC

size: few
length: 14
J: TRBJ2-2
V: TRBV5-1
D: -
CDR3: CASSLSGIAGELFF
DNA: TGCGCCAGCAGCTTATCCGGGATCGCCGGGGAGCTGTTTTTT

size: -
length: 14
J: TRBJ2-7
V: TRBV10-3
D: -
CDR3: CAITEAGALSEQYF
DNA: TGTGCCATCACAGAAGCAGGGGCCCTGAGCGAGCAGTACTTC

size: -
length: 18
J: TRBJ1-3
V: TRBV28
D: -
CDR3: CASTPLRGRGQSGNTIYF
DNA: TGTGCCAGCACCCCCCTCCGGGGCAGGGGACAATCTGGAAACACCATATATTTT

size: -
length: 17
J: TRBJ2-1
V: TRBV6-1
D: -
CDR3: CASSEAGTVRVGGEQFF
DNA: TGTGCCAGCAGTGAAGCTGGGACGGTCAGGGTAGGAGGTGAGCAGTTCTTC

size: -
length: 12
J: TRBJ2-5
V: TRBV10-3
D: -
CDR3: CAISDWGETQYF
DNA: TGTGCCATCAGTGATTGGGGAGAGACCCAGTACTTC

size: -
length: 17
J: TRBJ2-5
V: TRBV9
D: TRBD2
CDR3: CASSVRLAGGSQETQYF
DNA: TGTGCCAGCAGCGTACGACTAGCGGGGGGGTCTCAAGAGACCCAGTACTTC

size: -
length: 13
J: TRBJ2-5
V: TRBV10-1
D: -
CDR3: CASSEGIQETQYF
DNA: TGCGCCAGCAGCGAAGGGATACAAGAGACCCAGTACTTC

size: -
length: 16
J: TRBJ2-1
V: TRBV6-6
D: TRBD2
CDR3: CASSGGTSGAYNEQFF
DNA: TGTGCCAGCAGTGGTGGGACTAGCGGTGCCTACAATGAGCAGTTCTTC

size: -
length: 13
J: TRBJ1-2
V: TRBV7-9
D: -
CDR3: CASSRDTNYGYTF
DNA: TGTGCCAGCAGCCGGGACACCAACTATGGCTACACCTTC

size: few
length: 14
J: TRBJ1-2
V: TRBV6-1
D: -
CDR3: CASRGDILAYGYTF
DNA: TGTGCCAGCAGGGGGGATATCCTGGCCTATGGCTACACCTTC

size: -
length: 15
J: TRBJ1-4
V: TRBV6-5
D: -
CDR3: CASSSLGGGEEKLFF
DNA: TGTGCCAGCAGTTCCCTAGGTGGGGGCGAGGAAAAACTGTTTTTT